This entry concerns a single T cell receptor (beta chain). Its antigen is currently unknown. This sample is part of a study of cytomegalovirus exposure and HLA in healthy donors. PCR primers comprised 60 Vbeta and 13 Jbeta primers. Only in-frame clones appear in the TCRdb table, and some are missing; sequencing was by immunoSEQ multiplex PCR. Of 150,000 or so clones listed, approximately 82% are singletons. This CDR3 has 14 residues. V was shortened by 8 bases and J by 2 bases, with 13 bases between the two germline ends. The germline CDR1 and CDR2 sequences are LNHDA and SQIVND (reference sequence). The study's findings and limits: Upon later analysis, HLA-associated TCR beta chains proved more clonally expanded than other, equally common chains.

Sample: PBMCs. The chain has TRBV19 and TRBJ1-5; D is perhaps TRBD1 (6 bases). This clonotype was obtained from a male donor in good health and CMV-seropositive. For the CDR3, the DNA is TGTGCCAGTTCTACAGGGTCTGGCAATCAGCCCCAGCATTTT. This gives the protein CASSTGSGNQPQHF.